The 20 T cell receptor beta chains given below trace back to one sample, sequenced in a study of cytomegalovirus exposure and HLA in healthy donors. Both 60 Vbeta primers and 13 Jbeta primers went into the PCR. Assay used: immunoSEQ multiplex PCR; TCRdb lists only in-frame clones, some missing. The sample has about 200,000 clones, around 83% seen once. The specimen was PBMCs. The origin of the receptors is a man aged 35 to 55 in good health and CMV-seropositive.

This chain links TRBV6-5 with TRBJ1-2; D is unclear. Between the trimmed V and J ends, which lost 0 bases and 6 bases, there was a span of 11 bases. This CDR3 spans 14 amino acids. From germline, CDR1 is MNHEY and CDR2 SVGAGI. CDR3: CASSYSTGVDGYTF. The CDR3 nucleotides read TGTGCCAGCAGTTACTCGACCGGGGTGGATGGCTACACCTTC.

Points on this clone: Additional DNA sequences in this sample encode the identical CDR3. The chain combines TRBV18 with TRBJ1-3; TRBD1 matches at 9 bases. With 3 bases clipped from V and 3 bases from J, the junction kept 0 bases outside the gene matches. The CDR3 sequence is 14 residues long. In germline, CDR1 is KGHSH, CDR2 LQKENI. CDR3 coding DNA: TGTGCCAGCTCACCGGGACAGGGTGGAAACACCATATATTTT. This codes for CASSPGQGGNTIYF.

This clone came up a few times. CDR3 amino acids: CASSLAFREQYF. CDR3 bases: TGTGCCAGCAGCTTGGCATTTCGCGAGCAGTACTTC. V usage is TRBV11-2 and J usage is TRBJ2-7; D uncertain. Germline V gene lookup returns CDR1 SGHAT and CDR2 FQNNGV. This CDR3 comprises 12 residues. V lost 3 bases, J lost 6 bases, and 9 bases lay in between.

In the case of this clone: A junction boundary mismatches the germline segment, possibly from a read error. This sequence joins TRBV28 and TRBJ1-2, with D possibly being TRBD1 (5 bases). The length of the CDR3 is 13 residues. Germline CDR1 reads MDHEN; CDR2 reads SYDVKM. Here the CDR3 DNA reads TGTGCCAGCAGACAGGTCCCGCACTACGGCTACACCTTC. Translated: CASRQVPHYGYTF.

The chain combines TRBV28 with TRBJ1-2, with 12 bases matching TRBD1. CDR3 length: 15 amino acids. The germline V gene has CDR1 MDHEN and CDR2 SYDVKM. The junction had 12 bases not matched to a gene; V was cut back by 8 bases and J by 8 bases. The DNA of the CDR3 is TGTGCCAGCCGCCCGCCGGGACAGGGGGCGGGGGGCTACACCTTC. Amino acids: CASRPPGQGAGGYTF.

In nucleotides, the CDR3 is TGTGCCAGCAGGCCGGGACACCGGACCTCCTACGAGCAGTACTTC. It is translated as CASRPGHRTSYEQYF. This chain uses TRBV2 with TRBJ2-5, with TRBD1 as a possible D gene (6 bases). The J call may be faulty, since TRBJ2-7 better matches the DNA end. This CDR3 contains 15 residues. Germline V gene data show CDR1 as SNHLY and CDR2 as FYNNEI.

The CDR3 nucleotides are TGTGCCAGCAGTTACCGAGCCGGGGATACGCAGTATTTT. Translated: CASSYRAGDTQYF. V is TRBV6-5 and J is TRBJ2-3; D unclear. The CDR3 has 13 amino acids. V dropped 2 bases and J dropped 6 bases, with 9 bases sitting between them. The germline gives CDR1 MNHEY, CDR2 SVGAGI.

This clone was recorded only once. V gene TRBV11-2 combines with J gene TRBJ2-1; 9 positions match TRBD2. Germline V gene sequence: CDR1 SGHAT, CDR2 FQNNGV. This CDR3 is 14 amino acids long. V was pared by 3 bases and J by 10 bases, with 7 bases of the junction left unmatched. CDR3 protein: CASSFLAGPAEQFF. The CDR3 region has the DNA TGTGCCAGCAGCTTCCTAGCGGGACCTGCGGAGCAGTTCTTC.

This chain connects TRBV30 to TRBJ2-4; 9 positions agree with TRBD2. CDR1 is GTSNPN, CDR2 SVGIG, per germline (reference sequence). After removal of 3 bases from V and 6 bases from J, the junction contained 9 bases not matched to a gene. The CDR3 runs to 15 residues. CDR3 region: CAWSLAGTSRNIQYF. CDR3 nucleotide sequence: TGTGCCTGGAGCCTCGCCGGGACTAGCCGAAACATTCAGTACTTC.

J is TRBJ2-5 and V is TRBV28; 9 nucleotides align to TRBD1. The DNA end is more similar to TRBJ2-7, so the J call may be wrong. CDR3 length: 16 amino acids. Germline V gene data show CDR1 as MDHEN and CDR2 as SYDVKM. For the CDR3, the DNA is TGTGCCAGCAGTCCACTATATGACAGGGGGGAGCGCGAGCAGTACTTC. Protein sequence: CASSPLYDRGEREQYF.

This clone occurred once. V is TRBV11-1 and J is TRBJ1-1; D remains ambiguous. Germline assignment: CDR1 SGHAT and CDR2 FQDESV (reference sequence). V shed 5 bases and J shed 4 bases, with 11 bases lying between them. The CDR3 is 13 residues long. The chain's CDR3 is CASSPQSGTEAFF. The CDR3 DNA reads TGTGCCAGCAGCCCCCAGTCGGGCACTGAAGCTTTCTTT.

The chain is built from TRBV4-3 and TRBJ2-7, with 8 bases identical to TRBD2. This CDR3 comprises 15 residues. The V gene's germline CDR1 is LGHNA and CDR2 YSLEER. V gave up 1 base and J gave up 0 bases; unmatched junction bases: 2. CDR3 DNA sequence: TGCGCCAGCAGCCAAGGACTAGCGAGCTCCTACGAGCAGTACTTC. Translating it yields CASSQGLASSYEQYF.

The rearrangement uses TRBV7-2 and TRBJ2-2; 8 positions agree with TRBD2. The CDR3 runs 15 residues. The V gene's germline CDR1 is SGHTA and CDR2 FQGNSA. V dropped 4 bases and J dropped 1; count of bases not matched to a gene: 2. The CDR3, as DNA: TGTGCCAGCAGCTCCGGGACTAGGAACACCGGGGAGCTGTTTTTT. Amino acids: CASSSGTRNTGELFF.

This chain links TRBV30 with TRBJ2-7; D is ambiguous. The germline V gene encodes CDR1 GTSNPN and CDR2 SVGIG (reference sequence). Trimming removed 1 base at V and 4 bases at J, with 5 bases between. The CDR3 extends over 11 amino acids. The CDR3 DNA follows: TGTGCCTGGAGTGGCAGGTACGAGCAGTACTTC. It yields the protein CAWSGRYEQYF.

The rearrangement uses TRBV5-1 and TRBJ2-1, with a possible D match to TRBD1 (5 bases). The CDR3 has 14 amino acids. Germline lookup yields CDR1 SGHRS and CDR2 YFSETQ. Between the trimmed V and J ends, which lost 4 bases and 8 bases, there was a span of 16 bases. The CDR3 region is CASSVQGDKHEQFF. The CDR3, as DNA: TGCGCCAGCAGCGTGCAGGGCGACAAACATGAGCAGTTCTTC. The full variable domain, with the rest looked up from reference TRBV5-1 and TRBJ2-1, is KAGVTQTPRYLIKTRGQQVTLSCSPISGHRSVSWYQQTPGQGLQFLFEYFSETQRNKGNFPGRFSGRQFSNSRSEMNVSTLELGDSALYLCASSVQGDKHEQFFGPGTRLTVL.

The J gene is TRBJ2-7, the V gene TRBV6-5; D remains unclear. The germline V gene has CDR1 MNHEY and CDR2 SVGAGI. The CDR3 consists of 14 residues. V lost 1 base and J lost 4, with 11 bases in between. The CDR3 is CASSYLQKPYEQYF. In DNA, the CDR3 is TGTGCCAGCAGTTACTTACAGAAGCCTTACGAGCAGTACTTC.

A note on this clone: Relative to the germline gene, one junction end is altered; a read error may explain this. This chain joins TRBV27 and TRBJ2-7; 9 nucleotides align to TRBD1. The CDR3 spans 13 residues. Germline loops: CDR1 MNHEY, CDR2 SMNVEV (reference sequence). CDR3: CASSRGQGVRGHF. The CDR3, as DNA: TGTGCCAGCTCCCGGGGACAGGGTGTCAGAGGGCACTTC.

The CDR3 DNA reads as TGTGCCAGCAGCCCCCCCTTGGACAGGGATAATCAGCCCCAGCATTTT. It yields the protein CASSPPLDRDNQPQHF. The rearrangement links TRBV7-9 to TRBJ1-5; 8 positions agree with TRBD1. CDR1 and CDR2 from the germline V gene are SEHNR and FQNEAQ (reference sequence). The CDR3 runs to 16 residues. V gave up 5 bases and J gave up 4 bases; unmatched junction bases: 10.

The J gene is TRBJ1-3, the V gene TRBV18; 8 positions match TRBD1. CDR1 and CDR2 (germline): KGHSH, LQKENI. There are 16 residues in the CDR3. Trimming at V came to 3 bases and at J to 4 bases, leaving 8 bases not matched to a gene. CDR3 protein: CASSPRDRTRGNTIYF. DNA of the CDR3: TGTGCCAGCTCACCGAGGGACAGGACTCGGGGAAACACCATATATTTT. The full variable domain, rest sourced from reference TRBV18 and TRBJ1-3, is NAGVMQNPRHLVRRRGQEARLRCSPMKGHSHVYWYRQLPEEGLKFMVYLQKENIIDESGMPKERFSAEFPKEGPSILRIQQVVRGDSAAYFCASSPRDRTRGNTIYFGEGSWLTVV.

The rearrangement links TRBV19 to TRBJ1-1; no definite D call. V was cut by 1 base and J by 8 bases, with 8 bases left in between. The CDR3 is 12 residues long. Per germline, CDR1 LNHDA and CDR2 SQIVND (reference sequence). The CDR3 spells CASSIVAKEAFF. Here the CDR3 DNA reads TGTGCCAGTAGTATAGTGGCAAAAGAAGCTTTCTTT.